The 13 T cell receptor beta chains below all came from one sample that was sequenced in a study of human T cells and chemical hapten exposure (dated by TCRdb to the early 2020s). The sample's treatment or condition label is to be understood as: therapeutic diphenylcyclopropenone sensitization with weekly scalp DPC. Library preparation attached unique molecular identifiers to individual cDNA molecules for quantitative, reproducible TCR counting. TCRdb reworked the public reads: Q25 trimming with fastp, MiXCR clone assembly, productive beta chains retained. One record per CDR3 amino acid sequence lists the most common genes and DNA. The record for this sample contains under 25 distinct CDR3 sequences. The sample consisted of whole blood, taken before DPC sensitization or 2, 6, or about 24 weeks after (not recorded which). The receptors stem from an adult with alopecia areata. Some clones in this sample may be carry-over from other donors' samples. This table probably holds off-target reads from a library built for another chain.

The chain employs TRBV11-3 and TRBJ2-1, with D possibly TRBD2 on 5 matching bases. V lost 5 bases, J lost 10 bases, and 9 bases lay in between. The CDR3 is made up of 11 amino acids. Germline CDR1 is SGHNT and CDR2 is YENEEA. CDR3 sequence reads: CASSGGPEQFF. The CDR3 bases are TGTGCCAGCAGCGGAGGACCCGAGCAGTTCTTC. Looking up the rest from reference TRBV11-3 and TRBJ2-1 gives the full variable domain: EAGVVQSPRYKIIEKKQPVAFWCNPISGHNTLYWYLQNLGQGPELLIRYENEEAVDDSQLPKDRFSAERLKGVDSTLKIQPAELGDSAVYLCASSGGPEQFFGPGTRLTVL.

The genes are TRBV3-1 and TRBJ1-1; TRBD1 is a possible D gene (6 bases). Germline lookup yields CDR1 LGHDT and CDR2 YNNKEL (reference sequence). The CDR3 covers 18 residues. Trimming shortened V by 1 base and J by 5 bases, and 23 bases separated the two germline ends. CDR3 in amino acids: CASSQGDFVPGVRTEAFF. The CDR3 DNA is TGTGCCAGCAGCCAAGGGGATTTCGTTCCAGGGGTAAGGACTGAAGCTTTCTTT.

This chain connects TRBV7-8 to TRBJ1-5; no definite D call. This CDR3 comprises 14 residues. V lost 1 base and J lost 1, with 5 bases in between. Germline CDR1 SGHVS, CDR2 FQNEAQ. CDR3 residues: CASSLDGSNQPQHF. CDR3 nucleotide sequence: TGTGCCAGCAGCTTAGATGGCAGCAATCAGCCCCAGCATTTT.

The chain couples TRBV20-1 to TRBJ1-4; 8 bases fit TRBD1. The germline gives CDR1 DFQATT, CDR2 SNEGSKA (reference sequence). The CDR3 length is 14 residues. V was pared by 1 base and J by 4 bases, with 2 bases of the junction left unmatched. Written as DNA, the CDR3 is TGCAGTGCTAGAGGGACAGGGATTAATGAAAAACTGTTTTTT. Encoded protein: CSARGTGINEKLFF.

The DNA of the CDR3 is TGTGCCAGCAGCTTAGACGTGCGGGAAAAACTGTTTTTT. Translating it yields CASSLDVREKLFF. The chain is built from TRBV7-9 and TRBJ1-4; the D is unclear. The CDR3 has 13 residues. CDR1 SEHNR and CDR2 FQNEAQ come from the germline V gene (reference sequence). Trimming cost V 1 base and J 8 bases, with 8 bases left between them.

This chain connects TRBV7-2 to TRBJ1-1, with D perhaps TRBD1 (6 bases). There are 13 residues in the CDR3. V was shortened by 5 bases and J by 10 bases, with 17 bases between the two germline ends. From germline, CDR1 is SGHTA and CDR2 FQGNSA. The CDR3 region is CASSLSWGGGAFF. In DNA, the CDR3 is TGTGCCAGCAGCCTCTCCTGGGGAGGGGGAGCTTTCTTT.

The chain couples TRBV10-3 to TRBJ1-1; D gene unclear. The CDR3 has 13 residues. V was shortened by 6 bases and J by 7 bases, with 15 bases between the two germline ends. Germline V gene lookup returns CDR1 ENHRY and CDR2 SYGVKD. The chain's CDR3 is CAIRVNRDGEAFF. CDR3 DNA: TGTGCCATCAGGGTCAACAGAGACGGTGAAGCTTTCTTT.

This clonotype appeared a single time. This chain joins TRBV2 and TRBJ1-2, with D tentatively TRBD1 (6 bases). CDR1 is SNHLY, CDR2 FYNNEI, per germline. The CDR3 consists of 13 residues. Trimming shortened V by 6 bases and J by 7 bases, and 15 bases separated the two germline ends. CDR3: CASRETGAGGYTF. The CDR3 DNA sequence: TGTGCCAGCAGGGAGACAGGAGCGGGTGGCTACACCTTC.

The chain couples TRBV13 to TRBJ1-1, with a weak D call TRBD1 (5 bases). Trimming stripped 0 bases from V and 0 bases from J, with 14 bases between. CDR1 is PRHDT and CDR2 is FYEKMQ in the germline V gene (reference sequence). This CDR3 contains 17 residues. The CDR3 loop is CASSLGQAVRVNTEAFF. In DNA form, the CDR3 reads TGTGCCAGCAGCTTAGGCCAGGCTGTCAGGGTGAACACTGAAGCTTTCTTT.

This clonotype was recorded a few times. The chain employs TRBV5-1 and TRBJ1-1; 7 bases map to TRBD1. CDR1 is SGHRS and CDR2 is YFSETQ in the germline V gene. With V trimmed by 4 bases and J by 0 bases, 18 bases remained unmatched. The CDR3 loop spans 19 amino acids. Here the CDR3 reads CASSPEGGTVLTMNTEAFF. The CDR3 DNA is TGCGCCAGCAGCCCGGAGGGCGGGACAGTTTTAACGATGAACACTGAAGCTTTCTTT. Looking up the rest from reference TRBV5-1 and TRBJ1-1 gives the full variable domain: KAGVTQTPRYLIKTRGQQVTLSCSPISGHRSVSWYQQTPGQGLQFLFEYFSETQRNKGNFPGRFSGRQFSNSRSEMNVSTLELGDSALYLCASSPEGGTVLTMNTEAFFGQGTRLTVV.

By proportion, this clonotype is hyperexpanded (1% or more). V is TRBV13 and J is TRBJ1-4; D is unclear. Germline V gene sequence: CDR1 PRHDT, CDR2 FYEKMQ (reference sequence). The V and J ends lost 6 bases and 4 bases respectively, with 9 bases between them. The CDR3 extends over 13 amino acids. The CDR3 region is CASSGRDNEKLFF. CDR3 in DNA: TGTGCCAGCAGTGGGCGGGATAATGAAAAACTGTTTTTT. Supplemented by reference TRBV13 and TRBJ1-4, the full variable domain reads AAGVIQSPRHLIKEKRETATLKCYPIPRHDTVYWYQQGPGQDPQFLISFYEKMQSDKGSIPDRFSAQQFSDYHSELNMSSLELGDSALYFCASSGRDNEKLFFGSGTQLSVL.

Details on this clonotype: The junction and the germline gene differ at one end; a read error may be behind it. The chain is built from TRBV20-1 and TRBJ1-4; 10 bases agree with TRBD1. Germline CDR1 and CDR2: DFQATT and SNEGSKA (reference sequence). The CDR3 spans 14 residues. The CDR3 region has the DNA TGCAATGCTAGCCAGGGACAGGGGACCGAAAAACTGTTTTTT. It yields the protein CNASQGQGTEKLFF.

The count of this clonotype is one. The chain uses TRBV5-1 and TRBJ1-1; TRBD1 is a possible D gene (5 bases). Per the germline V gene, CDR1 is SGHRS and CDR2 is YFSETQ. CDR3 length: 17 amino acids. V was cut by 0 bases and J by 3 bases, with 18 bases left in between. CDR3 coding DNA: TGCGCCAGCAGCTTGGAGGGCAGGGCAGGATCGGACACTGAAGCTTTCTTT. Translating it yields CASSLEGRAGSDTEAFF. The whole variable domain, remainder taken from reference TRBV5-1 and TRBJ1-1, is KAGVTQTPRYLIKTRGQQVTLSCSPISGHRSVSWYQQTPGQGLQFLFEYFSETQRNKGNFPGRFSGRQFSNSRSEMNVSTLELGDSALYLCASSLEGRAGSDTEAFFGQGTRLTVV.